A single T cell receptor beta chain is shown here with its context. Sequencing was performed with immunoSEQ multiplex PCR; in TCRdb, only in-frame clones are kept and a portion is missing. The sample shows over 100,000 clones, 90% of them seen only once. The data stem from a study of control samples from healthy donors and cancer patients. The CDR3 has 13 residues. V lost 6 bases to trimming and J lost 3 bases; unmatched junction nucleotides: 1. The germline gives CDR1 ENHRY, CDR2 SYGVKD. The receptor was isolated from a human donor in good health. The donor label of this sample is uncertain. The sample was blood. V usage is TRBV10-3 and J usage is TRBJ2-7, with 11 bases that match TRBD2. The CDR3 DNA reads TGTGCCATCAGCACTAGCGGGGGCTACGAGCAGTACTTC. It translates to CAISTSGGYEQYF.